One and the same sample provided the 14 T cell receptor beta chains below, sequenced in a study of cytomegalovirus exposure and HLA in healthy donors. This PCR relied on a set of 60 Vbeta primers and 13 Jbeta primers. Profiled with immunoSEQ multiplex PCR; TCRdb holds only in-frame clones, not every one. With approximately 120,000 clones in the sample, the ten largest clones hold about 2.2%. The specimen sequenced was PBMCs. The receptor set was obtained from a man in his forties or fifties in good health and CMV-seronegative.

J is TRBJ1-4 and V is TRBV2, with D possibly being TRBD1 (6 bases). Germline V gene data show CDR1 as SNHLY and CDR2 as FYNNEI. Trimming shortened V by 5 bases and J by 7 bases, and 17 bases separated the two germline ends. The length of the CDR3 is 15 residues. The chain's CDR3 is CASSPTGKGGEKLFF. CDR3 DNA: TGTGCCAGCAGTCCTACAGGGAAAGGAGGTGAAAAACTGTTTTTT.

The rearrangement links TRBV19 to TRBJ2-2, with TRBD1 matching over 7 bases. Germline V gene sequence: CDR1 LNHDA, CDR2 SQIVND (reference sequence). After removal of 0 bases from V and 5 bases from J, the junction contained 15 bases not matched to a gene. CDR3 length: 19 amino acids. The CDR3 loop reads CASSIDLYIGQAATGELFF. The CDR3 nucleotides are TGTGCCAGTAGTATAGATCTATATATAGGACAGGCGGCAACCGGGGAGCTGTTTTTT. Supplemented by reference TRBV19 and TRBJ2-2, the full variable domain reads DGGITQSPKYLFRKEGQNVTLSCEQNLNHDAMYWYRQDPGQGLRLIYYSQIVNDFQKGDIAEGYSVSREKKESFPLTVTSAQKNPTAFYLCASSIDLYIGQAATGELFFGEGSRLTVL.

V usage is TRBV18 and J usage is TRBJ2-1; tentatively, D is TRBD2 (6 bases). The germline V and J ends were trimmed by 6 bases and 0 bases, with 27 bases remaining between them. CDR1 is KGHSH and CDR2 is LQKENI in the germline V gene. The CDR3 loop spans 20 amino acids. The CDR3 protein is CASSGERGLAPIRSYNEQFF. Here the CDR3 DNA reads TGTGCCAGCTCCGGGGAGAGGGGTCTAGCGCCTATACGCTCCTACAATGAGCAGTTCTTC.

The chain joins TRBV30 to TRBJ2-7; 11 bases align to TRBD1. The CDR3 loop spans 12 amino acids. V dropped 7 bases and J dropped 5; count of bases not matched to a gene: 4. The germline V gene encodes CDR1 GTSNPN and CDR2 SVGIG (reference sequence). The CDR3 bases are TGTGCCTACAGGACAGGGGGCAACGAGCAGTACTTC. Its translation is CAYRTGGNEQYF.

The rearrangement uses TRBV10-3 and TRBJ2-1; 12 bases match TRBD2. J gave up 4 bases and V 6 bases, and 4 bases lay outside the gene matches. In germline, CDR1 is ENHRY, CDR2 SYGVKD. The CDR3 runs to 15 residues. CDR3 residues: CAISRGTSGYNEQFF. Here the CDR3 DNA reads TGTGCCATCAGCCGAGGGACTAGCGGGTACAATGAGCAGTTCTTC.

The CDR3 DNA sequence: TGTGCCAGCAGCTCGGACAGTTATGAAAAACTGTTTTTT. The encoded protein is CASSSDSYEKLFF. The J gene is TRBJ1-4, the V gene TRBV11-2; D might be TRBD1 (6 bases). The germline gives CDR1 SGHAT, CDR2 FQNNGV. With 4 bases removed from V and 6 bases from J, the gap between germline ends came to 9 bases. The CDR3 contains 13 residues.

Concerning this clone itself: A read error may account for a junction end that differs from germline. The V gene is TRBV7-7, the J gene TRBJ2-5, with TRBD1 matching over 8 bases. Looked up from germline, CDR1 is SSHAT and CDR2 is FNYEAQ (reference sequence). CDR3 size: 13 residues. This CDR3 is CASTGTGQETQYF. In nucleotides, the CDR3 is TGTGCTAGCACCGGGACAGGTCAAGAGACCCAGTACTTC.

The CDR3 here is CASSRGLAGVTNTGELFF. CDR3 sequence (DNA): TGCGCCAGCAGCCGAGGACTAGCGGGAGTAACGAACACCGGGGAGCTGTTTTTT. The gene calls are TRBV4-1 and TRBJ2-2; 13 nucleotides match TRBD2. Germline CDR1 MGHRA, CDR2 YSYEKL. The J segment lost 0 bases and the V segment lost 4 bases, leaving 5 bases of the junction unmatched. CDR3 length equals 18 residues.

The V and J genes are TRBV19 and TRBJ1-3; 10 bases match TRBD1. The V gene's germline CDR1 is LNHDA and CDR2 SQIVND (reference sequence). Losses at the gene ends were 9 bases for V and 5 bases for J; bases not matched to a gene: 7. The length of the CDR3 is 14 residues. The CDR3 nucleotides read TGTGCCAGCACTTGGACAGGGGGGAGAAACACCATATATTTT. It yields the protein CASTWTGGRNTIYF.

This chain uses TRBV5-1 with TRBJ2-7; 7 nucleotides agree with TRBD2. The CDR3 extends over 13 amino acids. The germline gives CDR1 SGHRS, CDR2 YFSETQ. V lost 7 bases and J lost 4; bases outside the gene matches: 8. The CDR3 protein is CASANSGVYEQYF. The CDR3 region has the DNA TGCGCCAGCGCGAACAGCGGGGTTTACGAGCAGTACTTC.

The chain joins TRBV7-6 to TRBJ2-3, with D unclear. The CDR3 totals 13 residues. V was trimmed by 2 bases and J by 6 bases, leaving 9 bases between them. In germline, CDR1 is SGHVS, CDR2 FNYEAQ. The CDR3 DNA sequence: TGTGCCAGCAGCTTAAAAGCGAGGGATACGCAGTATTTT. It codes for CASSLKARDTQYF. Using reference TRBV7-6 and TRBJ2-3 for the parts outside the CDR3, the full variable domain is GAGVSQSPRYKVTKRGQDVALRCDPISGHVSLYWYRQALGQGPEFLTYFNYEAQQDKSGLPNDRFSAERPEGSISTLTIQRTEQRDSAMYRCASSLKARDTQYFGPGTRLTVL.

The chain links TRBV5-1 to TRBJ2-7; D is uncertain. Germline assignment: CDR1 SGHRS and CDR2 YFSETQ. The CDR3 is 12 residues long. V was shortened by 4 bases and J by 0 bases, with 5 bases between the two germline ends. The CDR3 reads CASSPNSYEQYF. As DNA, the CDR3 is TGCGCCAGCAGCCCCAACTCCTACGAGCAGTACTTC.

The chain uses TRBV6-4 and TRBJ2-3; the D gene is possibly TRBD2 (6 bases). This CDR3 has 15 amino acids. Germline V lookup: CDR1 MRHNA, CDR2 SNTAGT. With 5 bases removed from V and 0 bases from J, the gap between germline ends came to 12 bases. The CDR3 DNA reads TGTGCCAGCAGTCTGATAGCGGCCAGCACAGATACGCAGTATTTT. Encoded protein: CASSLIAASTDTQYF.

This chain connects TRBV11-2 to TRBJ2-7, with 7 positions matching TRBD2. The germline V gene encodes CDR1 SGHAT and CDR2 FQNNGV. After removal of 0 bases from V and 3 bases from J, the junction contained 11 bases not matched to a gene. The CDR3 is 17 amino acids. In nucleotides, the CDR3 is TGTGCCAGCAGCTTAGACGGTGGGAGGGGTCTCATCTACGAGCAGTACTTC. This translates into CASSLDGGRGLIYEQYF.